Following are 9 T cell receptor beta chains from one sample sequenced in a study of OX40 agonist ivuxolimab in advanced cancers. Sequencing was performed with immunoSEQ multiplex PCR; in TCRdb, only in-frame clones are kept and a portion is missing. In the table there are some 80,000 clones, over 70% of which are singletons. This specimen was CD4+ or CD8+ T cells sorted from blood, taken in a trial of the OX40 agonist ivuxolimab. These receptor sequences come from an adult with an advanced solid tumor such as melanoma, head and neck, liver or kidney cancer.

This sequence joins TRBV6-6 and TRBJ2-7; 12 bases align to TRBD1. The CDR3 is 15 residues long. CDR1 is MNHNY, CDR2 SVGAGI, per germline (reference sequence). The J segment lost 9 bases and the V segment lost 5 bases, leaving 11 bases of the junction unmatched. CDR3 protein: CASSTTRDRGLGQYF. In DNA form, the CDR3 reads TGTGCCAGCAGTACTACCCGGGACAGGGGGCTTGGGCAGTACTTC.

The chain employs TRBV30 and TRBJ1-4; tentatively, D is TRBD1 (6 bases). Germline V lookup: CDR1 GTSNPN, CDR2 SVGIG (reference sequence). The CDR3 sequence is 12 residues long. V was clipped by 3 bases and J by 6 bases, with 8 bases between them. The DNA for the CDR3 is TGTGCCTGGAGCAGGGGAGATGAAAAACTGTTTTTT. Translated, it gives CAWSRGDEKLFF.

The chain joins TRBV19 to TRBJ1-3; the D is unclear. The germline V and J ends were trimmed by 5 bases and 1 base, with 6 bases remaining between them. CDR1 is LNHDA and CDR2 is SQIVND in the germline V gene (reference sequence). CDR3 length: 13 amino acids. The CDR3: CASSLGSGNTIYF. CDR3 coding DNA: TGTGCCAGTAGTCTGGGGTCTGGAAACACCATATATTTT. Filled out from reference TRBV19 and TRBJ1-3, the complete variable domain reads DGGITQSPKYLFRKEGQNVTLSCEQNLNHDAMYWYRQDPGQGLRLIYYSQIVNDFQKGDIAEGYSVSREKKESFPLTVTSAQKNPTAFYLCASSLGSGNTIYFGEGSWLTVV.

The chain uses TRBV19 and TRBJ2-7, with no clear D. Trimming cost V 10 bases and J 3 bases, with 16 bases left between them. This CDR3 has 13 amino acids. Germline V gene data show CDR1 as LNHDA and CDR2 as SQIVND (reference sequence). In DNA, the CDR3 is TGTGCCAATCAAACGAAACCCTACTACGAGCAGTACTTC. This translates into CANQTKPYYEQYF.

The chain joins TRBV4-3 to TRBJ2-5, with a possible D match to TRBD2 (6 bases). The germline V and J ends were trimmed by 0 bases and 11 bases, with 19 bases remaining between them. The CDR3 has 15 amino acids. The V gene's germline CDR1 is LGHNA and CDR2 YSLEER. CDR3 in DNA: TGCGCCAGCAGCCAAGATTTTGGGGATTCGGGGGAGCAGTACTTC. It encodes CASSQDFGDSGEQYF.

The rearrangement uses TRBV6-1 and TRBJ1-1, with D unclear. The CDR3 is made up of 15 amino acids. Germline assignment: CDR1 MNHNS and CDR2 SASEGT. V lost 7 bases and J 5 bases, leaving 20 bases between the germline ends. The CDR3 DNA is TGTGCCAGCACCCTGACGCGGGCCCCGGGGACTGAAGCTTTCTTT. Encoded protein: CASTLTRAPGTEAFF.

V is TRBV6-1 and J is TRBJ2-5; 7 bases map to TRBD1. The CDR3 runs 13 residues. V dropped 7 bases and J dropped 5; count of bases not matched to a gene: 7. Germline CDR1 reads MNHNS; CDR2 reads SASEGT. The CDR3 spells CASIVQGRETQYF. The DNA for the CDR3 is TGTGCCAGCATCGTACAGGGGCGCGAGACCCAGTACTTC.

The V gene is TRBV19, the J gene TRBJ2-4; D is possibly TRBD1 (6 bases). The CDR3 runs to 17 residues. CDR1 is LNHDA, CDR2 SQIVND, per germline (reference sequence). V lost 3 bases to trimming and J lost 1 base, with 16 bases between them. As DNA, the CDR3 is TGTGCCAGTAGTATCTTACCCCAGGGGCGGGCCAAAAACATTCAGTACTTC. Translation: CASSILPQGRAKNIQYF. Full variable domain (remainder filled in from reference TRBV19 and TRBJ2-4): DGGITQSPKYLFRKEGQNVTLSCEQNLNHDAMYWYRQDPGQGLRLIYYSQIVNDFQKGDIAEGYSVSREKKESFPLTVTSAQKNPTAFYLCASSILPQGRAKNIQYFGAGTRLSVL.

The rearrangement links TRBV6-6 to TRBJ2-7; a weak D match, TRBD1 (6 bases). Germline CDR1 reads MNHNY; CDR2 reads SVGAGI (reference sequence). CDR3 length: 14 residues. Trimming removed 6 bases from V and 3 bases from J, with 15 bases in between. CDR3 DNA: TGTGCCAGCAGCACCGGACAGAGTATCTACGAGCAGTACTTC. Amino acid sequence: CASSTGQSIYEQYF.